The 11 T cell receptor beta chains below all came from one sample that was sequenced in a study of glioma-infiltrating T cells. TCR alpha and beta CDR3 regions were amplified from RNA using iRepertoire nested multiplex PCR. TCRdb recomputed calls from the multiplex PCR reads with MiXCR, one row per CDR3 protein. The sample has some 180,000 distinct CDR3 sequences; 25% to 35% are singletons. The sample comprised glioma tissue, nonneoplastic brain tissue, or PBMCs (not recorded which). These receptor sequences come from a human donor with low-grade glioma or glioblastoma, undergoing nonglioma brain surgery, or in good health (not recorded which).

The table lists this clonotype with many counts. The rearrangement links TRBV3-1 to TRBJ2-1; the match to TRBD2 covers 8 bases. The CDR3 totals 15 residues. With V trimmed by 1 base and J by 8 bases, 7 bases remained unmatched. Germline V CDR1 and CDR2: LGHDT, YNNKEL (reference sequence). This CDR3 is CASSQVGTRSHEQFF. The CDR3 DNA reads TGTGCCAGCAGCCAAGTAGGGACTAGGAGCCATGAGCAGTTCTTC.

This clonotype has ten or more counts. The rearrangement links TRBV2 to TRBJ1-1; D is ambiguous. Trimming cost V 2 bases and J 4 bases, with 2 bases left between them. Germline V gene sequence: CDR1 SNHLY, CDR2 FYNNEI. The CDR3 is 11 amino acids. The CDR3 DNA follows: TGTGCCAGCAGTGAATTCACTGAAGCTTTCTTT. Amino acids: CASSEFTEAFF.

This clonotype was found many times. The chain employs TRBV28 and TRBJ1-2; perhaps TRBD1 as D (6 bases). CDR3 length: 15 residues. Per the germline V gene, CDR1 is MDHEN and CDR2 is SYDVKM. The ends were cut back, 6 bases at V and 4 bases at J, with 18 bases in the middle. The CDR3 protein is CASSATSTGLYGYTF. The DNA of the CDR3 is TGTGCCAGCAGCGCCACCTCAACAGGGCTCTATGGCTACACCTTC.

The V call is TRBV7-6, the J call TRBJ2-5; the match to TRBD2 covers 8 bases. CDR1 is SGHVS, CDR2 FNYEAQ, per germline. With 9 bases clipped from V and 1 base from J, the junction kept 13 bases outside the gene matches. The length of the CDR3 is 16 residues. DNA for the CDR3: TGTGCCAGAAGCCCCAGAGGTACTAGCGGCCAAGAGACCCAGTACTTC. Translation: CARSPRGTSGQETQYF.

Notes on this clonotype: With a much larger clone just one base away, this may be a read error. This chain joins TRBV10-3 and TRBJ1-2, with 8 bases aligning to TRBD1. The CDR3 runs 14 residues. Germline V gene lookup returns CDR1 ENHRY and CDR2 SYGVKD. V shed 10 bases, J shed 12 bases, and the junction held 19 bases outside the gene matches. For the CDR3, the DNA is TGTGCCACCCAGAGTATACAGGGGGTTGACGGCGACACCTTC. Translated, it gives CATQSIQGVDGDTF.

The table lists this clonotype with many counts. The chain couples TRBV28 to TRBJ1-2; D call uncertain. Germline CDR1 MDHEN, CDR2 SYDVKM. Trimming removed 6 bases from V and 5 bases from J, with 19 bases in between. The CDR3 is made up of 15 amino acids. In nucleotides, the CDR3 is TGTGCCAGCAGGGATAGGACGCGAGGGCCGTATGGCTACACCTTC. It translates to CASRDRTRGPYGYTF.

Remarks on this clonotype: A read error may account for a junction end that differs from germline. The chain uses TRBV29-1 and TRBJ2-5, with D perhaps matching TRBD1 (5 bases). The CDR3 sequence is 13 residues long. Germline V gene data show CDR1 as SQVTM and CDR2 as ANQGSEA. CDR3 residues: CSVDDTGQETRYF. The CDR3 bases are TGCAGCGTTGACGACACTGGACAAGAGACCCGGTACTTC. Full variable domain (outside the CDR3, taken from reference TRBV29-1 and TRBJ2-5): SAVISQKPSRDICQRGTSLTIQCQVDSQVTMMFWYRQQPGQSLTLIATANQGSEATYESGFVIDKFPISRPNLTFSTLTVSNMSPEDSSIYLCSVDDTGQETRYFGPGTRLLVL.

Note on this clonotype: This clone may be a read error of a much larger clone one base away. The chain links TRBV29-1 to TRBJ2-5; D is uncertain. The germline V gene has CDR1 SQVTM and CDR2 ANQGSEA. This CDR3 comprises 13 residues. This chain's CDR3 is CSASSPVGETKYF. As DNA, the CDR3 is TGCAGCGCTTCTAGTCCGGTTGGAGAGACCAAGTACTTC.

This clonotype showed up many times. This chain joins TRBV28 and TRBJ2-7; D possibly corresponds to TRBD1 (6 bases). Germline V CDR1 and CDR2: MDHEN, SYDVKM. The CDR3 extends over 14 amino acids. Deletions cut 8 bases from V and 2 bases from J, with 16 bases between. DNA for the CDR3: TGTGCCAGCGGGGGCCGTCTGAGGCCCTACGAGCAGTACTTC. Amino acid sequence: CASGGRLRPYEQYF.

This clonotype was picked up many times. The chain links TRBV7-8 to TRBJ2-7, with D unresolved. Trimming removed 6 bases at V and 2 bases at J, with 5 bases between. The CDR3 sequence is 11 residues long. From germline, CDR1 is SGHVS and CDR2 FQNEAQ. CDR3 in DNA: TGTGCCAGCAGTTCCCCCTACGAGCAGTACTTC. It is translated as CASSSPYEQYF.

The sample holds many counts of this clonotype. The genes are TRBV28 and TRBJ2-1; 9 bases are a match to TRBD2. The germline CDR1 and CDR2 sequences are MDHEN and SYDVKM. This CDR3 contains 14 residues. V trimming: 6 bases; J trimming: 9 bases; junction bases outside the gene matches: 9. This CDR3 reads CASRDLAGLGEQFF. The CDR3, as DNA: TGTGCCAGCAGGGACCTAGCGGGACTGGGTGAGCAGTTCTTC.